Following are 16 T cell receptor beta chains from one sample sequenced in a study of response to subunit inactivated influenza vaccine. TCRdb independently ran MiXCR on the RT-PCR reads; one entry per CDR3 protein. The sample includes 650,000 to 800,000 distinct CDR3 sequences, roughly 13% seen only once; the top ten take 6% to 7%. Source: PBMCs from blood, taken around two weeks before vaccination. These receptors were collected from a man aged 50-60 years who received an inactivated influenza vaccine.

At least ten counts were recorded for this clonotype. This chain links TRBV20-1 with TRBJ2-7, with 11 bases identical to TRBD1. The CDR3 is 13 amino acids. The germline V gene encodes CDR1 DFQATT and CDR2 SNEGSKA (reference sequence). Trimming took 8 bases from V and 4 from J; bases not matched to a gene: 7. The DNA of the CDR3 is TGCAGTTCGCCCGGACAGGGGGCTTACGAGCAGTACTTC. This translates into CSSPGQGAYEQYF.

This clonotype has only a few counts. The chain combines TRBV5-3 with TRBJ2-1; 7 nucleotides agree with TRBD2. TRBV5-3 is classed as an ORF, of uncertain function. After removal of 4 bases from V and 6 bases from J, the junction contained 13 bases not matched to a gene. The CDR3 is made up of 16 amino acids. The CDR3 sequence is CARSGDGLDNCNEQFF. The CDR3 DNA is TGTGCCAGAAGCGGGGACGGACTAGACAATTGCAATGAGCAGTTCTTC.

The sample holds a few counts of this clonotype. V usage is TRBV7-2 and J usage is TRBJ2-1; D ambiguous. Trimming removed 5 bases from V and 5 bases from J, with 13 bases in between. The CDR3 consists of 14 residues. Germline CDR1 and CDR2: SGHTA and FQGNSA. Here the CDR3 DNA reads TGTGCCAGCAGCCCCCAGGACCTAAACAATGAGCAGTTCTTC. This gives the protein CASSPQDLNNEQFF.

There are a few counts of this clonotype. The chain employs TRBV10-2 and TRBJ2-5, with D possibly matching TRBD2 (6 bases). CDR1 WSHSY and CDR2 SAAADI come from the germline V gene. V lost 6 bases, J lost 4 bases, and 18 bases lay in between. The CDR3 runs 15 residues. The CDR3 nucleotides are TGCGCCAGCAGGGTGGAGGGGTCCTTTCGAGAGACCCAGTACTTC. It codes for CASRVEGSFRETQYF.

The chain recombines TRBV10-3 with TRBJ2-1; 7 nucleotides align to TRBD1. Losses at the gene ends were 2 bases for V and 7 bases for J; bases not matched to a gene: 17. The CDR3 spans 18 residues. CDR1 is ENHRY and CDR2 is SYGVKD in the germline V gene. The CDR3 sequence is CAISERSGQAALKNEQFF. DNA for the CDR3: TGTGCCATCAGTGAGAGGTCCGGACAGGCAGCACTCAAAAATGAGCAGTTCTTC.

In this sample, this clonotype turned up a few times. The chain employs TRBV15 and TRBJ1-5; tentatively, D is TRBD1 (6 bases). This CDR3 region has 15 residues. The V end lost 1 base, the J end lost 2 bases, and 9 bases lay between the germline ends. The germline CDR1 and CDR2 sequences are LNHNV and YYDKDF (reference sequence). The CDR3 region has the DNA TGTGCCACCAGCAGAGTAGGGGGAGGCAATCAGCCCCAGCATTTT. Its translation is CATSRVGGGNQPQHF. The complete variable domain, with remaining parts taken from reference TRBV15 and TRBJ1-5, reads DAMVIQNPRYQVTQFGKPVTLSCSQTLNHNVMYWYQQKSSQAPKLLFHYYDKDFNNEADTPDNFQSRRPNTSFCFLDIRSPGLGDTAMYLCATSRVGGGNQPQHFGDGTRLSIL.

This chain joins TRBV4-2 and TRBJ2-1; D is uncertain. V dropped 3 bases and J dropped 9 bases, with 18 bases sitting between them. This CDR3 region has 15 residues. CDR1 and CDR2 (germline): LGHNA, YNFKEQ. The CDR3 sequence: CASSHAGPLNVEQFF. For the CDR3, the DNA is TGTGCCAGCAGCCATGCTGGACCTCTCAACGTTGAGCAGTTCTTC.

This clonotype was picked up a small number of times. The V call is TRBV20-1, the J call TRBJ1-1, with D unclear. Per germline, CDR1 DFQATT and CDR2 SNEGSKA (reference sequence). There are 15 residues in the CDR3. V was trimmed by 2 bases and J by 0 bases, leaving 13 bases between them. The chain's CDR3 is CSARPYQDLNTEAFF. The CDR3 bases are TGCAGTGCTAGACCCTACCAGGACCTGAACACTGAAGCTTTCTTT.

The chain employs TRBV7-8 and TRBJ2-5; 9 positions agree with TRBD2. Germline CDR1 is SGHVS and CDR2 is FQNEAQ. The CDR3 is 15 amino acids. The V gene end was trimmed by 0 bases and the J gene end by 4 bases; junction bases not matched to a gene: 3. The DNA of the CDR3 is TGTGCCAGCAGCTTAGCGCAAGCGGGGGGAGAGACCCAGTACTTC. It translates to CASSLAQAGGETQYF. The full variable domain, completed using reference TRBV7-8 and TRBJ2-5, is GAGVSQSPRYKVAKRGQDVALRCDPISGHVSLFWYQQALGQGPEFLTYFQNEAQLDKSGLPSDRFFAERPEGSVSTLKIQRTQQEDSAVYLCASSLAQAGGETQYFGPGTRLLVL.

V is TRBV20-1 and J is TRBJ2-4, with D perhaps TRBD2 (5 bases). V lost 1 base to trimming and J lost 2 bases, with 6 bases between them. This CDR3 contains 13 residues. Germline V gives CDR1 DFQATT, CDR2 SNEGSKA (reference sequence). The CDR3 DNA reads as TGCAGTGCTAGAGCGGGAACCAAAAACATTCAGTACTTC. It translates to CSARAGTKNIQYF.

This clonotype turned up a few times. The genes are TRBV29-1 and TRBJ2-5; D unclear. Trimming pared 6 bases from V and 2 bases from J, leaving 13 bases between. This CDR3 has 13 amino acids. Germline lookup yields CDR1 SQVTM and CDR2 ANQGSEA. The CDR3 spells CSVRPGRQETQYF. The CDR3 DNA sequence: TGCAGCGTACGCCCGGGCCGTCAAGAGACCCAGTACTTC. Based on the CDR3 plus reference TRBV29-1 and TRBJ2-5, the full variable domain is SAVISQKPSRDICQRGTSLTIQCQVDSQVTMMFWYRQQPGQSLTLIATANQGSEATYESGFVIDKFPISRPNLTFSTLTVSNMSPEDSSIYLCSVRPGRQETQYFGPGTRLLVL.

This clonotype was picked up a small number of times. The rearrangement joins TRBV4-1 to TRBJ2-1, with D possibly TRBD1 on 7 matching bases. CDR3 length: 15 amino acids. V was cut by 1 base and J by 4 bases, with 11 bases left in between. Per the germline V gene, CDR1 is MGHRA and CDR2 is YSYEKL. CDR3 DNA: TGCGCCAGCAGCCAAGCGGGGGACAGATACAATGAGCAGTTCTTC. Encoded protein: CASSQAGDRYNEQFF.

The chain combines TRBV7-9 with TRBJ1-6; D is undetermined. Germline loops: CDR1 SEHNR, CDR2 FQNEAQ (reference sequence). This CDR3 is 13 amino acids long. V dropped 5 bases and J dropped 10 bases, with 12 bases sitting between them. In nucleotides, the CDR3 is TGTGCCAGCAGCATAGATTTTGTCTCACCCCTCCACTTT. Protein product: CASSIDFVSPLHF.

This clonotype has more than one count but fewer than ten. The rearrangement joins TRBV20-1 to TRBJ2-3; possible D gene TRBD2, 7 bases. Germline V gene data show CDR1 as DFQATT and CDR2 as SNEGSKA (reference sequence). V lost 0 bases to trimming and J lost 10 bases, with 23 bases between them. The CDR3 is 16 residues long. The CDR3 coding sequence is TGCAGTGCTAGAGATGCCAGCGGAGGGGAGGGGGGTGCGCAGTATTTT. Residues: CSARDASGGEGGAQYF.

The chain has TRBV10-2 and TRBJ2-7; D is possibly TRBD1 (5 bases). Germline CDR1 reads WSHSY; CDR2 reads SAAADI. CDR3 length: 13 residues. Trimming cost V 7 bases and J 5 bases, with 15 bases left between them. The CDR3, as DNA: TGCGCCAGCAAAAGACAGCAGTCTAACGAGCAGTACTTC. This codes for CASKRQQSNEQYF.

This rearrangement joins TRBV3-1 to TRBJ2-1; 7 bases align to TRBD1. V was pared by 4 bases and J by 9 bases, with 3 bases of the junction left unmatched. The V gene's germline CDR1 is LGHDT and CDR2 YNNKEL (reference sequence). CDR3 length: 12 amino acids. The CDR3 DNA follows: TGTGCCAGCAGCCGTTGGGACAGTGAGCAGTTCTTC. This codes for CASSRWDSEQFF.